A selection of T cell receptor beta chains follows, all from one sample in a study of T cell repertoires and Cas9 in healthy adults. The protocol was immunoSEQ multiplex PCR, while the TCRdb copy is restricted to in-frame clones and leaves out a portion. The sample lists tens of thousands of clones; 92% were seen once. Sequencing was carried out using CD4+ effector T cells (CD127+, CD25-, CD137-, CD154-) from PBMCs; culture status not recorded. Source of these receptors: a human donor in good health. Both conserved end residues are part of each CDR3. A D gene is named only where the DNA matches it firmly. Size is omitted from some rows. Given values are once, few, many or a class for expanded clones.

J gene: TRBJ1-1; V gene: TRBV6-5; D gene: NA; clone size: NA; CDR3 protein: CASSYSVIPNTEAFF; CDR3 DNA: TGTGCCAGCAGTTACTCAGTCATCCCGAACACTGAAGCTTTCTTT
J gene: TRBJ1-2; V gene: TRBV27; D gene: NA; clone size: NA; CDR3 protein: CASRGGGGGYTF; CDR3 DNA: TGTGCCAGCCGGGGGGGCGGGGGTGGCTACACCTTC
J gene: TRBJ1-4; V gene: TRBV27; D gene: NA; clone size: NA; CDR3 protein: CASSLSVWPGGNEKLFF; CDR3 DNA: TGTGCCAGCAGTTTATCGGTCTGGCCGGGAGGAAATGAAAAACTGTTTTTT
J gene: TRBJ2-5; V gene: TRBV19; D gene: NA; clone size: NA; CDR3 protein: CASSIQAEETQYF; CDR3 DNA: TGTGCCAGTAGTATTCAGGCGGAGGAGACCCAGTACTTC
J gene: TRBJ2-5; V gene: TRBV5-1; D gene: NA; clone size: once; CDR3 protein: CASSADRETQYF; CDR3 DNA: TGCGCCAGCAGCGCTGACAGAGAGACCCAGTACTTC
J gene: TRBJ1-1; V gene: TRBV4-3; D gene: NA; clone size: NA; CDR3 protein: CASSQDSGYYTEAFF; CDR3 DNA: TGCGCCAGCAGCCAAGATTCCGGGTACTACACTGAAGCTTTCTTT
J gene: TRBJ2-3; V gene: TRBV28; D gene: TRBD2; clone size: NA; CDR3 protein: CASSLLAVTDTQYF; CDR3 DNA: TGTGCCAGCAGTTTACTAGCGGTCACAGATACGCAGTATTTT
J gene: TRBJ2-1; V gene: TRBV11-2; D gene: TRBD1; clone size: NA; CDR3 protein: CASSLGTGRYNEQFF; CDR3 DNA: TGTGCCAGCAGCTTGGGGACAGGGCGGTACAATGAGCAGTTCTTC
J gene: TRBJ2-7; V gene: TRBV10-3; D gene: NA; clone size: NA; CDR3 protein: CAISEGTSPEQYF; CDR3 DNA: TGTGCCATCAGTGAGGGGACATCCCCCGAGCAGTACTTC
J gene: TRBJ2-1; V gene: TRBV28; D gene: NA; clone size: NA; CDR3 protein: CASSLLSLSGQFF; CDR3 DNA: TGTGCCAGCAGTTTATTGTCCCTTTCAGGGCAGTTCTTC
J gene: TRBJ2-2; V gene: TRBV6-5; D gene: TRBD2; clone size: NA; CDR3 protein: CASSGGAQNTGELFF; CDR3 DNA: TGTGCCAGCAGCGGGGGGGCGCAGAACACCGGGGAGCTGTTTTTT
J gene: TRBJ2-6; V gene: TRBV5-1; D gene: TRBD2; clone size: NA; CDR3 protein: CASSLGWQDSGESSGANVLTF; CDR3 DNA: TGCGCCAGCAGCTTGGGGTGGCAGGATAGCGGGGAAAGCTCTGGGGCCAACGTCCTGACTTTC
J gene: TRBJ1-5; V gene: TRBV19; D gene: TRBD1; clone size: once; CDR3 protein: CASSPTGAGQPQHF; CDR3 DNA: TGTGCCAGTAGTCCGACAGGGGCTGGTCAGCCCCAGCATTTT
J gene: TRBJ2-7; V gene: TRBV23-1; D gene: NA; clone size: NA; CDR3 protein: CASSQGGLGQYF; CDR3 DNA: TGCGCCAGCAGCCAAGGTGGCCTTGGGCAGTACTTC
J gene: TRBJ1-4; V gene: TRBV4-1; D gene: NA; clone size: NA; CDR3 protein: CASSQDWGRNEKLFF; CDR3 DNA: TGCGCCAGCAGCCAAGATTGGGGTCGTAATGAAAAACTGTTTTTT